This T cell receptor beta chain appears in the sequencing data of a study of T cell responses to AZD1222 COVID-19 vaccine. Study at large: Pooling was applied to second doses at about 4 or about 12 weeks.

The repertoire was sequenced with immunoSEQ multiplex PCR; TCRdb's copy has only in-frame clones and lacks some. Of about 76,000 clones listed, under 95% are singletons. The ends were cut back, 0 bases at V and 3 bases at J, with 12 bases in the middle. There are 15 residues in the CDR3. CDR1 and CDR2 (germline): SGHNT, YYREEE (reference sequence). The sample here was peripheral blood, taken on day 0 of AZD1222 vaccination. The receptor's source is an adult in good health. The V gene is TRBV5-4, the J gene TRBJ1-1; D is ambiguous. The CDR3 sequence: CASSLGTHEDTEAFF. CDR3 DNA sequence: TGTGCCAGCAGCTTGGGGACCCACGAAGACACTGAAGCTTTCTTT.